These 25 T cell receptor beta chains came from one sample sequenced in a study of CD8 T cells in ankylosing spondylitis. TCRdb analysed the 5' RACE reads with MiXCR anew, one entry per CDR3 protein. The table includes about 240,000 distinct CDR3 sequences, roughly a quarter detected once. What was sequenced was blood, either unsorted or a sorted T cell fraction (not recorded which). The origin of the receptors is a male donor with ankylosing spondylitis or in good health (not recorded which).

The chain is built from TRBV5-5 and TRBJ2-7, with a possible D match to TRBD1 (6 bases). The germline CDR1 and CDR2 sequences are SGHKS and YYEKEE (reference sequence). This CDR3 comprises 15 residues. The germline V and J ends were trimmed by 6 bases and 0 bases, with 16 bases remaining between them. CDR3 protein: CASTPTGGNSYEQYF. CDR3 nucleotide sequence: TGTGCCAGCACACCGACAGGAGGAAACTCCTACGAGCAGTACTTC.

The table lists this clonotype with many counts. The CDR3 DNA reads as TGTGCCAGCAGTTTTAATCTAAGGGGGTCATTGTCCGATGAGCAGTTCTTC. Residues: CASSFNLRGSLSDEQFF. The gene calls are TRBV12-3 or TRBV12-4 and TRBJ2-1, with TRBD1 as a possible D gene (6 bases). The CDR3 runs to 17 residues. Trimming took 3 bases from V and 8 from J, leaving 23 bases between them.

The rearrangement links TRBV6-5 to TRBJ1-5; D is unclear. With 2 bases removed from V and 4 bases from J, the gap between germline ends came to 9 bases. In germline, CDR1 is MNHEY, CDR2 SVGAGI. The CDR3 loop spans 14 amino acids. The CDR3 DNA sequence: TGTGCCAGCAGTTACGGCGAGGATAATCAGCCCCAGCATTTT. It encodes CASSYGEDNQPQHF.

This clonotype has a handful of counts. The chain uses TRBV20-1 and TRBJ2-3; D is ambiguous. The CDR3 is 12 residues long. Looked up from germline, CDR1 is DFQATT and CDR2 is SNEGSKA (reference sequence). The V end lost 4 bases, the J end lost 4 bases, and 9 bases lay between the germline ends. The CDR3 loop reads CSATIDPDTQYF. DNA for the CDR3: TGCAGTGCTACAATCGACCCAGATACGCAGTATTTT.

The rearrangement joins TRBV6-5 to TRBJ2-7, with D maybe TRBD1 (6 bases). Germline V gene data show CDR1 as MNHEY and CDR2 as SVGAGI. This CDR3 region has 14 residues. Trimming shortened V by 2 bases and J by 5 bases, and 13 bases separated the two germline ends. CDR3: CASSYRTGMNEQYF. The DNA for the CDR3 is TGTGCCAGCAGTTACCGAACAGGGATGAACGAGCAGTACTTC.

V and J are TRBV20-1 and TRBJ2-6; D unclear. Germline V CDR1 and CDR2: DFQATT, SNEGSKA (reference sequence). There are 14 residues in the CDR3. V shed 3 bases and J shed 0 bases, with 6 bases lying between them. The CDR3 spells CSARLHSGANVLTF. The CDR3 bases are TGCAGTGCTAGGCTCCACTCTGGGGCCAACGTCCTGACTTTC.

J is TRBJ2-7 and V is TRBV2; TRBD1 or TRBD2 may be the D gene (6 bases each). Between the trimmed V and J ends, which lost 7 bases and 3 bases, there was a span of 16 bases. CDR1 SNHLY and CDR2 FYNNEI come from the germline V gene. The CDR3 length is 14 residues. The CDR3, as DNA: TGTGCCAGCACCGAGGGGGGAGGACTCTACGAGCAGTACTTC. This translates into CASTEGGGLYEQYF.

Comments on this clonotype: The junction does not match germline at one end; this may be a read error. CDR3 sequence reads: CAISESRDSGANVLTF. The DNA for the CDR3 is TGTGCCATCAGTGAGTCTAGGGACTCTGGGGCCAATGTCCTGACTTTC. This chain uses TRBV10-3 with TRBJ2-6, with D possibly TRBD2 on 6 matching bases. This CDR3 contains 16 residues. In germline, CDR1 is ENHRY, CDR2 SYGVKD.

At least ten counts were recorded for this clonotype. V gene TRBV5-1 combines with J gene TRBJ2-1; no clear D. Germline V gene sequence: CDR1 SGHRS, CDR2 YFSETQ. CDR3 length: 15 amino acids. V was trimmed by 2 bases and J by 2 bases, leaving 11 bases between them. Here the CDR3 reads CASSLPHPTYNEQFF. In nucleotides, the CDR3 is TGCGCCAGCAGCTTACCCCACCCCACCTACAATGAGCAGTTCTTC.

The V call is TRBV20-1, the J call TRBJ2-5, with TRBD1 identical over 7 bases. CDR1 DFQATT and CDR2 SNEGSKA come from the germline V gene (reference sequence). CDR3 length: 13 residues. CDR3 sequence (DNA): TGCAGCTGTTCGATACAGGGGCTCAAGACCCAGTACTTC. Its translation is CSCSIQGLKTQYF.

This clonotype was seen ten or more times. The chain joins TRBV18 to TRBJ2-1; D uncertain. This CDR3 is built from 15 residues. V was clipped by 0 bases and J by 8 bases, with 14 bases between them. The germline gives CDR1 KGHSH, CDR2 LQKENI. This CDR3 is CASSPPLKGWDEQFF. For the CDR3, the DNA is TGTGCCAGCTCACCACCGCTTAAGGGTTGGGATGAGCAGTTCTTC.

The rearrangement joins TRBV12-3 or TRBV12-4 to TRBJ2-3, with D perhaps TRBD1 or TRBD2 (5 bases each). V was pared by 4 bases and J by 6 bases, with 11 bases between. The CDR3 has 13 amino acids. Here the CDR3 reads CASSSGARDTQYF. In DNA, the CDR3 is TGTGCCAGCAGTTCCGGGGCGAGGGATACGCAGTATTTT.

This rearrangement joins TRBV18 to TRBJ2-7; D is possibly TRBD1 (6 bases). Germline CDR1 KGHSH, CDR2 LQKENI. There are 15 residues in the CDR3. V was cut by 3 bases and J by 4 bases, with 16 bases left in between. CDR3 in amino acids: CASSPPVRRGYEQYF. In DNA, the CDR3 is TGTGCCAGCTCACCCCCGGTTCGCAGGGGATACGAGCAGTACTTC.

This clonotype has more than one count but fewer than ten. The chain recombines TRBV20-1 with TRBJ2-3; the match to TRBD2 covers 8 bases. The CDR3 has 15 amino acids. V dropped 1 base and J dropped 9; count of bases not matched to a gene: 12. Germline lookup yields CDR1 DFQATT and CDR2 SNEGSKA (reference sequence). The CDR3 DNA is TGCAGTGCTAGAGGCCAAAGCGGGGGTGGGGGAACGCAGTATTTT. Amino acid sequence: CSARGQSGGGGTQYF.

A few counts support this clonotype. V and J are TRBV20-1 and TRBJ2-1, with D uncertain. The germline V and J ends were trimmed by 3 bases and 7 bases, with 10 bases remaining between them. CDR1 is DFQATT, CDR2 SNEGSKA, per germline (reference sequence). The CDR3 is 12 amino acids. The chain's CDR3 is CSARVWQNEQFF. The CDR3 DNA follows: TGCAGTGCTAGGGTTTGGCAAAATGAGCAGTTCTTC.

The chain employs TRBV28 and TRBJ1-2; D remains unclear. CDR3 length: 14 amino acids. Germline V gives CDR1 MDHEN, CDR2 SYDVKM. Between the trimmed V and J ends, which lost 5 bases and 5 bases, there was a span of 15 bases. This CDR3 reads CASSSPGVEYGYTF. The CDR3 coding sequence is TGTGCCAGCAGTAGTCCCGGGGTAGAGTATGGCTACACCTTC.

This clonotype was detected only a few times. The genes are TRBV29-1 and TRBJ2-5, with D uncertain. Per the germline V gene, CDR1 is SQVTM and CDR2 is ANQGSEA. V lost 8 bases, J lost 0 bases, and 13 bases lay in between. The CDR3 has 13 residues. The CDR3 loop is CSSTAPYQETQYF. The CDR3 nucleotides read TGCAGCTCAACAGCGCCGTACCAAGAGACCCAGTACTTC. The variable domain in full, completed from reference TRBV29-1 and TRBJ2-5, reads SAVISQKPSRDICQRGTSLTIQCQVDSQVTMMFWYRQQPGQSLTLIATANQGSEATYESGFVIDKFPISRPNLTFSTLTVSNMSPEDSSIYLCSSTAPYQETQYFGPGTRLLVL.

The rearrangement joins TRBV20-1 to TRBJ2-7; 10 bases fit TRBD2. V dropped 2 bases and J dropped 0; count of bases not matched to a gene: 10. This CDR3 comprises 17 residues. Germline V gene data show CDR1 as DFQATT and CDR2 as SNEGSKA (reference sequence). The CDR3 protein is CSARRPSGGSNSYEQYF. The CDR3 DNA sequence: TGCAGTGCTAGAAGGCCTAGCGGGGGCAGTAACTCCTACGAGCAGTACTTC.

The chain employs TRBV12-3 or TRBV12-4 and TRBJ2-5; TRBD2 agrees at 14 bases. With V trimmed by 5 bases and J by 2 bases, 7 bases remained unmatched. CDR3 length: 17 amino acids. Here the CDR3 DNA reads TGTGCCAGCAGTCGACTAGCGGGGGGGGAACGTCAAGAGACCCAGTACTTC. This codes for CASSRLAGGERQETQYF.

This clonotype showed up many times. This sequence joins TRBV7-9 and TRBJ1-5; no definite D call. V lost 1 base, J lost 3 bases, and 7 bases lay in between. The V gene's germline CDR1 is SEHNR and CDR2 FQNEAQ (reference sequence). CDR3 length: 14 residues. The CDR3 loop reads CASSLGGNNQPQHF. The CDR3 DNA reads TGTGCCAGCAGCTTAGGAGGGAACAATCAGCCCCAGCATTTT.

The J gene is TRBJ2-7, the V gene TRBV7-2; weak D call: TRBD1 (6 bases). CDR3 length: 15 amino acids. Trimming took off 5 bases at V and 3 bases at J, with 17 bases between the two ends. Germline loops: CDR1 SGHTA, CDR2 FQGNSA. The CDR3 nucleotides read TGTGCCAGCAGCGTAGGGCAGGGGTCTTACTACGAGCAGTACTTC. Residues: CASSVGQGSYYEQYF.

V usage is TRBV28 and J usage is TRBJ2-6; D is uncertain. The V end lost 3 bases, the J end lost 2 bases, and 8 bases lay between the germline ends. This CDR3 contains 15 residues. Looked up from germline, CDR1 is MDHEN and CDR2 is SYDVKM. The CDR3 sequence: CASSLSAAGANVLTF. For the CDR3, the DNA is TGTGCCAGCAGTTTGTCCGCGGCTGGGGCCAACGTCCTGACTTTC.

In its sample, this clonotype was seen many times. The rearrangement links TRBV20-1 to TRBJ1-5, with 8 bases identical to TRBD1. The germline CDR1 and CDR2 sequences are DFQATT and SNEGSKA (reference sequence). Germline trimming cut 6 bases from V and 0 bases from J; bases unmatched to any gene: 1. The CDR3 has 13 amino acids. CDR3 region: CSADRGSNQPQHF. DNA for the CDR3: TGCAGTGCCGACAGGGGTAGCAATCAGCCCCAGCATTTT.

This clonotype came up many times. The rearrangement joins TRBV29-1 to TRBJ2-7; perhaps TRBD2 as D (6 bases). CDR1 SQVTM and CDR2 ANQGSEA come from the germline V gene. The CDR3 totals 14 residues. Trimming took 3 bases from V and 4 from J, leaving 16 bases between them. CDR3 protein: CSVEEGLSGYEQYF. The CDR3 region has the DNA TGCAGCGTTGAGGAAGGGTTGAGCGGGTACGAGCAGTACTTC.

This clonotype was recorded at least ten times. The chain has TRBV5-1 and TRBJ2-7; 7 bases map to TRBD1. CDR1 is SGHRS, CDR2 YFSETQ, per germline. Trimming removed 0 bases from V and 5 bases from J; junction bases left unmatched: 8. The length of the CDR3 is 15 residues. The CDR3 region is CASSLEGARGNEQYF. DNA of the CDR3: TGCGCCAGCAGCTTGGAGGGGGCCAGGGGTAACGAGCAGTACTTC. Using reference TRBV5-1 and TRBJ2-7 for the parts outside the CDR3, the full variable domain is KAGVTQTPRYLIKTRGQQVTLSCSPISGHRSVSWYQQTPGQGLQFLFEYFSETQRNKGNFPGRFSGRQFSNSRSEMNVSTLELGDSALYLCASSLEGARGNEQYFGPGTRLTVT.